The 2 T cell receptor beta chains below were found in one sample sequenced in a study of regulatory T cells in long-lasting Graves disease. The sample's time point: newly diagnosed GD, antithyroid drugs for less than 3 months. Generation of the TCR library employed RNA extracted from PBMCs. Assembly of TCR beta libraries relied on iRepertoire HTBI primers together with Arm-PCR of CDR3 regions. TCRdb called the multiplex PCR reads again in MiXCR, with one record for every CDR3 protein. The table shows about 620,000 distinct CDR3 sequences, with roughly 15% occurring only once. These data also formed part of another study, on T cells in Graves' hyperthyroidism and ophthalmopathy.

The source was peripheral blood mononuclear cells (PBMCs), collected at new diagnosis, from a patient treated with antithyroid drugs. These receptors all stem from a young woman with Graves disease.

The CDR3 nucleotides read TGTGCCAGCAGCTTAGTCTCCACAGGGGACGGGGGCTACACCTTC. Residues: CASSLVSTGDGGYTF. The chain uses TRBV13 and TRBJ1-2; the match to TRBD1 covers 7 bases. Germline loops: CDR1 PRHDT, CDR2 FYEKMQ (reference sequence). Trimming cost V 1 base and J 8 bases; bases outside gene matches: 10. CDR3 length equals 15 residues.

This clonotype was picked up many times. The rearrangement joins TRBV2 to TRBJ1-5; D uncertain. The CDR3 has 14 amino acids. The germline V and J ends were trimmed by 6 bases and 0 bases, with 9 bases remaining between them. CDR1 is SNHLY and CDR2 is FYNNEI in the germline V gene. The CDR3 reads CASSTDYSNQPQHF. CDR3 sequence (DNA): TGTGCCAGCAGCACAGATTATAGCAATCAGCCCCAGCATTTT. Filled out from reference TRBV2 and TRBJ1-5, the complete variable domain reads EPEVTQTPSHQVTQMGQEVILRCVPISNHLYFYWYRQILGQKVEFLVSFYNNEISEKSEIFDDQFSVERPDGSNFTLKIRSTKLEDSAMYFCASSTDYSNQPQHFGDGTRLSIL.